This TCR beta chain was sequenced for a study of cytomegalovirus exposure and HLA in healthy donors. Across the whole study: There were some 81 million unique TCRs (from HLA-typed donors) in an early data release. General study results and limits: A later analysis linked a missense DCLRE1C variant to TCR beta V- and J-gene trimming. For most subjects, TCR beta sequences were reported to predict HLA-A and HLA-B alleles with accuracy.

Primers for the PCR totalled 60 Vbeta and 13 Jbeta. In the authors' workflow: Unique TCR beta chains totaled some 88 million in a later count, with roughly 11 million of them shared. Profiled with immunoSEQ multiplex PCR; TCRdb holds only in-frame clones, not every one. V and J calls plus clone size are reproduced from that table; the DNA served to infer D and trimming. The table has over 150,000 clones, around 80% seen once. This CDR3 region has 15 residues. Germline CDR1 is LNHDA and CDR2 is SQIVND (reference sequence). The ends lost 1 base at V and 4 bases at J; junction bases unmatched: 5. In its sample, this clone was seen a few times. Antigen: not known.

V is TRBV19 and J is TRBJ2-7; 9 bases are a match to TRBD2. The sequence came from a woman aged 60-75 years in good health and CMV-seropositive. The specimen sequenced was PBMCs. This chain's CDR3 is CASSIVAGGTYEQYF. CDR3 coding DNA: TGTGCCAGTAGTATAGTCGCGGGAGGGACGTACGAGCAGTACTTC.